Described below is a single T cell receptor (beta chain) sequence and its context. As handled by the study authors: Reference gene primer amplification yielded estimated nucleated cell counts. Here immunoSEQ multiplex PCR was the method, and the copy in TCRdb shows in-frame clones only, minus some. The V and J calls and clone size were taken over from that table, and D and trimming were inferred from the DNA. The profile shows about 220,000 clones, about four fifths of them singletons. V was cut by 8 bases and J by 1 base, with 10 bases left in between. Germline loops: CDR1 SQVTM, CDR2 ANQGSEA. This CDR3 comprises 12 residues. These data originate in a study of blood T cell repertoires in COVID-19. Study details: Spain, Italy and the United States supplied samples that represented acute and convalescent COVID-19.

The clonotype was recovered from a woman younger than 45 who had recovered from COVID-19. Sequencing was performed on peripheral blood. The chain joins TRBV29-1 to TRBJ2-3; D may be TRBD2 (6 bases). CDR3 sequence: CSMEGGTDTQYF. CDR3 nucleotide sequence: TGCAGCATGGAGGGAGGCACAGATACGCAGTATTTT.